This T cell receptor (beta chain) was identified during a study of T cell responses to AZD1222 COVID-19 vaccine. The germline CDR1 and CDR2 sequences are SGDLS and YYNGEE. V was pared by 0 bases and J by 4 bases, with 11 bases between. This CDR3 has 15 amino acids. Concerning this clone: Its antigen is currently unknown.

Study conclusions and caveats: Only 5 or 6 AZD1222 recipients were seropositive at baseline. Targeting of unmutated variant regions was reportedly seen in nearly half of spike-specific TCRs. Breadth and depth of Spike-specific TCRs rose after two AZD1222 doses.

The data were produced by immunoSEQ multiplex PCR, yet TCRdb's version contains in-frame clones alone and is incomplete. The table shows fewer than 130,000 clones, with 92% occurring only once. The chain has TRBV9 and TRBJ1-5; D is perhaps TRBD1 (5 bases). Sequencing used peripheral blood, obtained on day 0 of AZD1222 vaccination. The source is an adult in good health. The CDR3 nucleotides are TGTGCCAGCAGCGTAGGGGGGTCGGAGAATCAGCCCCAGCATTTT. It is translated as CASSVGGSENQPQHF.